These 32 T cell receptor beta chains were sequenced from one sample in a study of blood T cell repertoires in COVID-19 (TCRdb year 2020). Libraries were made using the immunoSEQ multiplex PCR assay. TCRdb took this table from immuneACCESS and kept in-frame rearrangements with V and J called. Such tables lack part of the clones; where checked against another copy, unresolved V genes explain under half of the gap, and the rest is unexplained. For this sample the table gives 350,000 to 450,000 clones, of which about nine tenths were detected only once. The top ten clones comprise about 1.6% of the sample. Sequencing used peripheral blood. The receptor set was obtained from a woman aged 35 to 49 with COVID-19, enrolled during active disease.

The chain employs TRBV7-8 and TRBJ2-4, with 8 bases lining up with TRBD2. The CDR3 sequence is 15 residues long. From germline, CDR1 is SGHVS and CDR2 FQNEAQ. V lost 3 bases and J lost 2; bases outside the gene matches: 3. CDR3 DNA: TGTGCCAGCAGCTTTCTAGCGGGCACCAAAAACATTCAGTACTTC. Translated, it gives CASSFLAGTKNIQYF.

This chain's CDR3 is CASMGSGVRHEQFF. CDR3 sequence (DNA): TGTGCCAGCATGGGTAGCGGAGTTCGACATGAGCAGTTCTTC. J is TRBJ2-1 and V is TRBV6-5; perhaps TRBD2 as D (6 bases). Germline CDR1 reads MNHEY; CDR2 reads SVGAGI. V was clipped by 7 bases and J by 8 bases, with 18 bases between them. This CDR3 spans 14 amino acids.

Of note for this clone: Distinct nucleotide sequences in the sample also encode this CDR3. The chain couples TRBV12-3 or TRBV12-4 to TRBJ1-1; 7 bases agree with TRBD1. The length of the CDR3 is 13 residues. V lost 3 bases and J lost 4; bases outside the gene matches: 2. CDR3 nucleotides: TGTGCCAGCAGTTTGACAGGGATCACTGAAGCTTTCTTT. Residues: CASSLTGITEAFF.

Of note for this clone: Within the sample, other DNA sequences also encode this same CDR3. The J gene is TRBJ1-1, the V gene TRBV5-1, with 8 positions matching TRBD1. After removal of 0 bases from V and 2 bases from J, the junction contained 3 bases not matched to a gene. The CDR3 covers 15 residues. From germline, CDR1 is SGHRS and CDR2 YFSETQ. CDR3 in amino acids: CASSLVQGANTEAFF. CDR3 DNA sequence: TGCGCCAGCAGCTTGGTTCAGGGGGCAAACACTGAAGCTTTCTTT.

The chain employs TRBV27 and TRBJ1-2; D is perhaps TRBD1 (5 bases). V was cut by 5 bases and J by 2 bases, with 12 bases left in between. The CDR3 is made up of 14 amino acids. Germline CDR1 and CDR2: MNHEY and SMNVEV (reference sequence). The DNA for the CDR3 is TGTGCCAGCAGTCCAAACCAGGGAAACTATGGCTACACCTTC. Translating it yields CASSPNQGNYGYTF.

This chain uses TRBV29-1 with TRBJ2-7; 8 bases map to TRBD1. The germline gives CDR1 SQVTM, CDR2 ANQGSEA. The CDR3 covers 13 residues. Trimming took 5 bases from V and 0 from J; bases not matched to a gene: 3. CDR3 bases: TGCAGCGTTAGACAGGGGAGCTCCTACGAGCAGTACTTC. Translation: CSVRQGSSYEQYF.

This clone was recorded only once. The chain employs TRBV6-5 and TRBJ2-7, with D possibly being TRBD2 (6 bases). Trimming left V 7 bases short and J 10 bases short, with 17 bases between. This CDR3 has 12 residues. Per the germline V gene, CDR1 is MNHEY and CDR2 is SVGAGI. In DNA, the CDR3 is TGTGCCAGCACCTCGGGGGATACGAGTCAGTACTTC. Encoded protein: CASTSGDTSQYF.

The chain is built from TRBV5-4 and TRBJ1-1; possible D gene TRBD1, 5 bases. Germline V gene lookup returns CDR1 SGHNT and CDR2 YYREEE (reference sequence). This CDR3 is built from 13 residues. V lost 2 bases, J lost 7 bases, and 12 bases lay in between. The CDR3 reads CASSFYGGVEAFF. The CDR3 nucleotides read TGTGCCAGCAGCTTTTACGGGGGGGTTGAAGCTTTCTTT.

The V gene is TRBV4-1, the J gene TRBJ1-1; 11 positions agree with TRBD1. V dropped 0 bases and J dropped 3; count of bases not matched to a gene: 6. The CDR3 has 17 residues. From germline, CDR1 is MGHRA and CDR2 YSYEKL. The CDR3 DNA follows: TGCGCCAGCAGCCAAGATAGGACAGGGGGCGCGGACACTGAAGCTTTCTTT. This sequence encodes CASSQDRTGGADTEAFF.

J is TRBJ1-6 and V is TRBV5-5; TRBD1 matches 11 bases. The V and J ends lost 4 bases and 6 bases, in that order; junction bases with no gene match: 12. There are 18 residues in the CDR3. Germline V lookup: CDR1 SGHKS, CDR2 YYEKEE (reference sequence). The CDR3 here is CASSHTGQGARFNSPLHF. For the CDR3, the DNA is TGTGCCAGCAGCCACACCGGACAGGGGGCAAGGTTTAATTCACCCCTCCACTTT.

The chain uses TRBV7-3 and TRBJ2-4; 12 nucleotides align to TRBD2. The CDR3 length is 19 residues. CDR1 is SGHTA, CDR2 FQGTGA, per germline. After removal of 5 bases from V and 0 bases from J, the junction contained 11 bases not matched to a gene. The CDR3 loop reads CASSTKLAGGLLAKNIQYF. CDR3 nucleotides: TGTGCCAGCAGCACCAAACTAGCGGGGGGCTTACTAGCCAAAAACATTCAGTACTTC. Complete variable domain (other parts from reference TRBV7-3 and TRBJ2-4): GAGVSQTPSNKVTEKGKYVELRCDPISGHTALYWYRQSLGQGPEFLIYFQGTGAADDSGLPNDRFFAVRPEGSVSTLKIQRTERGDSAVYLCASSTKLAGGLLAKNIQYFGAGTRLSVL.

The V call is TRBV19, the J call TRBJ2-4, with a weak D call TRBD2 (6 bases). Germline V gene data show CDR1 as LNHDA and CDR2 as SQIVND (reference sequence). The CDR3 is made up of 12 amino acids. V was cut by 5 bases and J by 9 bases, with 11 bases left in between. CDR3 nucleotide sequence: TGTGCCAGTAGTCCCGCGGGACCCATTCAGTACTTC. It codes for CASSPAGPIQYF.

J is TRBJ2-3 and V is TRBV30; TRBD2 matches 9 bases. CDR1 and CDR2 (germline): GTSNPN, SVGIG (reference sequence). V gave up 0 bases and J gave up 9 bases; unmatched junction bases: 7. There are 14 residues in the CDR3. CDR3: CAWSVGTSLDTQYF. The CDR3 DNA reads TGTGCCTGGAGTGTAGGGACTAGCCTCGACACGCAGTATTTT.

Here the CDR3 DNA reads TGCAGCGTTGAACCCTCAGGCACCTACAATGAGCAGTTCTTC. It is translated as CSVEPSGTYNEQFF. The chain links TRBV29-1 to TRBJ2-1; D is uncertain. V was clipped by 2 bases and J by 2 bases, with 10 bases between them. The CDR3 length is 14 residues. Germline CDR1 SQVTM, CDR2 ANQGSEA.

The chain employs TRBV19 and TRBJ1-2; D possibly corresponds to TRBD1 (6 bases). Between the trimmed V and J ends, which lost 8 bases and 5 bases, there was a span of 15 bases. The CDR3 extends over 13 amino acids. The germline CDR1 and CDR2 sequences are LNHDA and SQIVND (reference sequence). CDR3 sequence reads: CASAAGQPYGYTF. The CDR3 nucleotides are TGTGCCAGTGCAGCCGGACAGCCGTATGGCTACACCTTC.

V gene TRBV5-6 combines with J gene TRBJ2-7, with 11 bases that match TRBD2. The length of the CDR3 is 14 residues. The germline gives CDR1 SGHDT, CDR2 YYEEEE. The junction had 0 bases not matched to a gene; V was cut back by 4 bases and J by 0 bases. The CDR3 DNA reads TGTGCCAGCAGCCTAGCGGGGGGCTCCTACGAGCAGTACTTC. Translating gives CASSLAGGSYEQYF.

The V call is TRBV5-6, the J call TRBJ2-2; D may be TRBD2 (6 bases). Germline V CDR1 and CDR2: SGHDT, YYEEEE. Trimming took off 4 bases at V and 4 bases at J, with 17 bases between the two ends. The CDR3 extends over 16 amino acids. The CDR3 reads CASSTTRWGGTGELFF. DNA of the CDR3: TGTGCCAGCAGCACCACCCGATGGGGAGGCACCGGGGAGCTGTTTTTT.

The chain is built from TRBV13 and TRBJ2-7; 8 positions agree with TRBD1. V was pared by 2 bases and J by 0 bases, with 6 bases of the junction left unmatched. CDR3 length equals 16 residues. CDR1 PRHDT and CDR2 FYEKMQ come from the germline V gene (reference sequence). This CDR3 reads CASSLQGALSSYEQYF. DNA of the CDR3: TGTGCCAGCAGCTTACAGGGGGCCCTCAGCTCCTACGAGCAGTACTTC.

J is TRBJ2-3 and V is TRBV28; TRBD2 might be the D (6 bases). The V gene lost 10 bases and the J gene lost 1 base, with 12 bases spanning the gap. The CDR3 is 13 residues long. In germline, CDR1 is MDHEN, CDR2 SYDVKM. This CDR3 reads CATLRGGTDTQYF. The DNA for the CDR3 is TGTGCCACTTTGCGGGGAGGCACAGATACGCAGTATTTT.

Turning to this clone: The sample holds other DNA sequences that translate to the same CDR3. The chain carries TRBV9 and TRBJ1-1, with 7 bases identical to TRBD1. The CDR3 is 15 residues long. CDR1 and CDR2 (germline): SGDLS, YYNGEE. The J segment lost 0 bases and the V segment lost 0 bases, leaving 2 bases of the junction unmatched. This CDR3 is CASSVGGQLNTEAFF. CDR3 sequence (DNA): TGTGCCAGCAGCGTAGGGGGACAGCTGAACACTGAAGCTTTCTTT. The full variable domain, rest sourced from reference TRBV9 and TRBJ1-1, is DSGVTQTPKHLITATGQRVTLRCSPRSGDLSVYWYQQSLDQGLQFLIQYYNGEERAKGNILERFSAQQFPDLHSELNLSSLELGDSALYFCASSVGGQLNTEAFFGQGTRLTVV.

The chain recombines TRBV7-8 with TRBJ1-1, with no clear D. CDR1 is SGHVS and CDR2 is FQNEAQ in the germline V gene. The CDR3 has 13 amino acids. V lost 0 bases and J 5 bases, leaving 7 bases between the germline ends. The DNA for the CDR3 is TGTGCCAGCAGCTTAGCGCCGGGGACTGAAGCTTTCTTT. It codes for CASSLAPGTEAFF.

The rearrangement uses TRBV21-1 and TRBJ1-5; the table's TRBD1 call for D was not verified on the DNA. TRBV21-1 constitutes a pseudogene. The CDR3 length is 17 residues. The chain's CDR3 is CASSNTRQGFGNQPQHF. In DNA form, the CDR3 reads TGTGCCAGCAGCAACACGCGACAGGGTTTCGGCAATCAGCCCCAGCATTTT.

This clone has just a few counts. The chain is built from TRBV10-3 and TRBJ2-2; 7 bases match TRBD2. The V gene end was trimmed by 2 bases and the J gene end by 4 bases; junction bases not matched to a gene: 10. Germline lookup yields CDR1 ENHRY and CDR2 SYGVKD. The CDR3 spans 17 residues. The CDR3: CAISEPGREGSTGELFF. The CDR3, as DNA: TGTGCCATCAGTGAGCCGGGAAGGGAGGGTAGCACCGGGGAGCTGTTTTTT.

V gene TRBV18 combines with J gene TRBJ2-7, with 8 bases identical to TRBD2. The CDR3 length is 14 residues. CDR1 is KGHSH, CDR2 LQKENI, per germline. Trimming cost V 2 bases and J 7 bases; bases outside gene matches: 7. The CDR3 is CASSPKAGDGEQYF. The CDR3 DNA follows: TGTGCCAGCTCACCAAAAGCGGGGGACGGGGAGCAGTACTTC.

This sequence joins TRBV24-1 and TRBJ2-5, with 7 bases identical to TRBD2. There are 16 residues in the CDR3. In germline, CDR1 is KGHDR, CDR2 SFDVKD. V trimming: 5 bases; J trimming: 7 bases; junction bases outside the gene matches: 15. CDR3 DNA sequence: TGTGCCACCAGTGTTGGGGGGGAATCAACTCTCCGGACCCAGTACTTC. The encoded protein is CATSVGGESTLRTQYF.

V is TRBV6-5 and J is TRBJ1-3; D is ambiguous. Trimming shortened V by 7 bases and J by 2 bases, and 15 bases separated the two germline ends. Germline V gene lookup returns CDR1 MNHEY and CDR2 SVGAGI. The CDR3 extends over 15 amino acids. This chain's CDR3 is CASTLAPTPGNTIYF. CDR3 sequence (DNA): TGTGCCAGCACCCTAGCCCCGACACCTGGAAACACCATATATTTT.

Details on this clone: A clone one base away is much larger, so this may be a read error. Other DNA sequences in this sample translate to the same CDR3. This chain links TRBV6-2 or TRBV6-3 with TRBJ1-6; the match to TRBD1 covers 11 bases. V was clipped by 2 bases and J by 10 bases; unmatched bases: 1. The CDR3 is 14 residues long. Germline CDR1 is MNHEY and CDR2 is SVGEGT. DNA of the CDR3: TGTGCCAGCAGTTACGGACAGGGGGCCTCACCCCTCCACTTT. It is translated as CASSYGQGASPLHF.

The chain joins TRBV10-1 to TRBJ1-5; 8 bases line up with TRBD1. The CDR3 is made up of 17 amino acids. The germline CDR1 and CDR2 sequences are WNHNN and SYGVQD (reference sequence). V shed 6 bases, J shed 6 bases, and the junction held 16 bases outside the gene matches. The DNA for the CDR3 is TGCGCCAGCAGAGAACCACAGGGGGTGAGGATCGGTCAGCCCCAGCATTTT. Residues: CASREPQGVRIGQPQHF.

The rearrangement joins TRBV18 to TRBJ2-7; D gene unclear. CDR3 length equals 14 residues. Germline loops: CDR1 KGHSH, CDR2 LQKENI. V was shortened by 2 bases and J by 5 bases, with 13 bases between the two germline ends. The CDR3 sequence: CASSPDIGTHEQYF. CDR3 bases: TGTGCCAGCTCACCAGACATAGGCACCCACGAGCAGTACTTC.

The chain employs TRBV5-4 and TRBJ2-5, with TRBD2 identical over 7 bases. The CDR3 runs to 17 residues. V was clipped by 4 bases and J by 2 bases; unmatched bases: 14. CDR1 is SGHNT, CDR2 YYREEE, per germline (reference sequence). The CDR3 protein is CASSPTGGGDLQETQYF. In nucleotides, the CDR3 is TGTGCCAGCAGCCCCACCGGGGGAGGGGACTTACAAGAGACCCAGTACTTC.

The chain combines TRBV5-1 with TRBJ1-4; D gene ambiguous. The CDR3 contains 15 residues. Germline CDR1 is SGHRS and CDR2 is YFSETQ. The V and J ends lost 4 bases and 7 bases respectively, with 17 bases between them. CDR3 nucleotides: TGCGCCAGCAGCGCGTCATTCCTCGAGGGTGAAAAACTGTTTTTT. The encoded protein is CASSASFLEGEKLFF.

The rearrangement uses TRBV9 and TRBJ1-2, with D possibly TRBD1 on 5 matching bases. CDR3 length: 13 residues. In germline, CDR1 is SGDLS, CDR2 YYNGEE. Trimming took off 9 bases at V and 3 bases at J, with 15 bases between the two ends. The CDR3 region has the DNA TGTGCCACCCGGGGGGAGGAAGACTATGGCTACACCTTC. It specifies CATRGEEDYGYTF.